Each of the 20 T cell receptor beta chains below was sequenced from the same sample in a study of blood T cell repertoires in COVID-19. The table came from immunoSEQ multiplex PCR; TCRdb's copy has only in-frame clones and leaves some out. This sample yields fewer than 350,000 clones, of which roughly 85% are seen a single time; approximately 6% belongs to the top ten. Sequenced input: PBMCs or T cells enriched from blood (not recorded which). These receptors originate from a woman aged 40 to 55 who had recovered from COVID-19.

This clone was counted once. The V gene is TRBV6-5, the J gene TRBJ2-7; D is perhaps TRBD2 (5 bases). This CDR3 has 14 residues. Trimming removed 6 bases from V and 0 bases from J, with 12 bases in between. Per the germline V gene, CDR1 is MNHEY and CDR2 is SVGAGI. CDR3 nucleotides: TGTGCCAGCAGAGGACTGCTAAGCTCCTACGAGCAGTACTTC. It translates to CASRGLLSSYEQYF.

The count of this clone is one. The chain employs TRBV28 and TRBJ2-3; perhaps TRBD2 as D (5 bases). V lost 7 bases and J lost 0, with 11 bases in between. Germline CDR1 and CDR2: MDHEN and SYDVKM. This CDR3 region has 14 residues. The CDR3 coding sequence is TGTGCCAGCACGTTGGGCGGGAGCACAGATACGCAGTATTTT. Amino acid sequence: CASTLGGSTDTQYF.

This chain uses TRBV3-1 (or the pseudogene TRBV3-2) with TRBJ2-6; D is unresolved. The CDR3 consists of 15 residues. Trimming left V 4 bases short and J 2 bases short, with 9 bases between. Germline CDR1 and CDR2: LGHDT and YNNKEL (reference sequence). The CDR3 bases are TGTGCCAGCAGCCCCTCAGGCGCTGGGGCCAACGTCCTGACTTTC. This gives the protein CASSPSGAGANVLTF.

This clone was counted between two and nine times. The DNA of the CDR3 is TGTGCCAGCAGTTACTCGACCGGGAACTACGAGCAGTACTTC. The encoded protein is CASSYSTGNYEQYF. The V and J genes are TRBV6-2 or TRBV6-3 and TRBJ2-7; possibly TRBD2 for D (5 bases). The CDR3 has 14 amino acids. The germline V and J ends were trimmed by 0 bases and 3 bases, with 9 bases remaining between them. Germline lookup yields CDR1 MNHEY and CDR2 SVGEGT.

The chain couples TRBV28 to TRBJ1-6, with a tentative D call TRBD1 (5 bases). V was clipped by 5 bases and J by 11 bases, with 13 bases between them. Germline CDR1 MDHEN, CDR2 SYDVKM. The CDR3 runs to 13 residues. CDR3 amino acids: CASSKDTIAPLHF. In DNA, the CDR3 is TGTGCCAGCAGTAAGGACACAATTGCACCCCTCCACTTT. Combining the CDR3 with reference TRBV28 and TRBJ1-6 gives the whole variable domain DVKVTQSSRYLVKRTGEKVFLECVQDMDHENMFWYRQDPGLGLRLIYFSYDVKMKEKGDIPEGYSVSREKKERFSLILESASTNQTSMYLCASSKDTIAPLHFGNGTRLTVT.

This clone was found once. This sequence joins TRBV3-1 (or the pseudogene TRBV3-2) and TRBJ2-3, with a tentative D call TRBD2 (6 bases). From germline, CDR1 is LGHDT and CDR2 YNNKEL (reference sequence). Trimming cost V 1 base and J 1 base, with 15 bases left between them. The CDR3 is 17 residues long. This CDR3 is CASSQGIERARTDTQYF. DNA for the CDR3: TGTGCCAGCAGCCAAGGGATCGAGCGGGCCCGCACAGATACGCAGTATTTT.

This clone was seen a few times. The chain is built from TRBV4-2 and TRBJ2-3; no firm D call. The CDR3 totals 15 residues. V was pared by 1 base and J by 3 bases, with 11 bases between. Germline V gene lookup returns CDR1 LGHNA and CDR2 YNFKEQ. CDR3 region: CASSQARSETDTQYF. The CDR3 DNA reads as TGTGCCAGCAGCCAAGCGAGGAGTGAGACAGATACGCAGTATTTT.

In nucleotides, the CDR3 is TGTGCCAGCAGTGAGTCCCCCAGGGGGACACCCCTCCACTTT. Translation gives CASSESPRGTPLHF. The chain combines TRBV25-1 with TRBJ1-6; TRBD1 aligns across 7 bases. CDR3 length: 14 amino acids. Germline V CDR1 and CDR2: MGHDK, SYGVNS. V shed 3 bases and J 11 bases; nucleotides not matched to a gene: 7.

The chain has TRBV28 and TRBJ1-1, with TRBD1 as a possible D gene (5 bases). This CDR3 contains 14 residues. V lost 3 bases, J lost 6 bases, and 14 bases lay in between. CDR1 MDHEN and CDR2 SYDVKM come from the germline V gene. CDR3 sequence reads: CASSFRGPGAEAFF. The CDR3 DNA reads TGTGCCAGCAGTTTTAGGGGCCCGGGGGCTGAAGCTTTCTTT.

The genes are TRBV28 and TRBJ1-2; D may be TRBD1 (6 bases). V lost 3 bases and J lost 4, with 6 bases in between. Germline V CDR1 and CDR2: MDHEN, SYDVKM. CDR3 length: 12 residues. The CDR3 bases are TGTGCCAGCAGTTTCAGGGGCTATGGCTACACCTTC. Translation: CASSFRGYGYTF.

This clone was detected once. The chain combines TRBV7-2 with TRBJ1-2, with D possibly being TRBD1 (6 bases). Germline CDR1 is SGHTA and CDR2 is FQGNSA. Trimming shortened V by 3 bases and J by 6 bases, and 14 bases separated the two germline ends. The CDR3 has 14 residues. CDR3 protein: CASSFTPTGNGYTF. The CDR3 DNA reads as TGTGCCAGCAGCTTTACCCCTACAGGGAATGGCTACACCTTC.

The chain has TRBV28 and TRBJ2-1, with D possibly being TRBD2 (5 bases). Germline-derived CDR1 and CDR2 are MDHEN and SYDVKM. Deletions cut 10 bases from V and 0 bases from J, with 16 bases between. This CDR3 contains 15 residues. This CDR3 is CANPERLSSYNEQFF. CDR3 in DNA: TGTGCCAACCCGGAGCGGTTAAGCTCCTACAATGAGCAGTTCTTC.

This clone is a singleton in its sample. This chain uses TRBV12-3 or TRBV12-4 with TRBJ1-4; D not resolved. V was clipped by 7 bases and J by 2 bases, with 2 bases between them. The CDR3 is made up of 11 amino acids. CDR3 residues: CASTTNEKLFF. CDR3 bases: TGTGCCAGCACTACTAATGAAAAACTGTTTTTT.

This CDR3 reads CASSRDRNQPQHF. CDR3 coding DNA: TGTGCCAGCAGCCGGGACAGGAATCAGCCCCAGCATTTT. The chain is built from TRBV11-2 and TRBJ1-5; 8 bases are shared with TRBD1. The CDR3 covers 13 residues. Germline trimming cut 5 bases from V and 4 bases from J; bases unmatched to any gene: 1. The V gene's germline CDR1 is SGHAT and CDR2 FQNNGV.

The chain carries TRBV5-4 and TRBJ2-2; no firm D call. Germline CDR1 SGHNT, CDR2 YYREEE (reference sequence). The V end lost 4 bases, the J end lost 4 bases, and 8 bases lay between the germline ends. The CDR3 has 13 amino acids. For the CDR3, the DNA is TGTGCCAGCAGCCCCCGCGCCACCGGGGAGCTGTTTTTT. Translation: CASSPRATGELFF.

The rearrangement uses TRBV19 and TRBJ1-2; unclear D gene. Between the trimmed V and J ends, which lost 3 bases and 4 bases, there was a span of 9 bases. CDR1 is LNHDA and CDR2 is SQIVND in the germline V gene (reference sequence). The CDR3 covers 13 residues. The DNA of the CDR3 is TGTGCCAGTAGTATTACCGTGAGCTATGGCTACACCTTC. Its protein is CASSITVSYGYTF.

The rearrangement uses TRBV7-3 and TRBJ1-5; no firm D call. Trimming took 7 bases from V and 0 from J, leaving 19 bases between them. Germline V CDR1 and CDR2: SGHTA, FQGTGA. This CDR3 spans 17 amino acids. The CDR3 coding sequence is TGTGCCAGCAAAACCCAAAGGAGCCTCTATAGCAATCAGCCCCAGCATTTT. Encoded protein: CASKTQRSLYSNQPQHF.

The chain uses TRBV12-1 and TRBJ1-3; the DNA was not compared with TRBD1, the D call given in the table. TRBV12-1 is termed a pseudogene. CDR3 length: 16 residues. CDR3 protein: CASSPQDRATGNTIYF. CDR3 in DNA: TGTGCCAGCAGCCCACAAGACAGGGCAACGGGAAACACCATATATTTT.

This chain joins TRBV7-3 and TRBJ2-1; 11 nucleotides agree with TRBD1. After removal of 1 base from V and 6 bases from J, the junction contained 11 bases not matched to a gene. CDR3 size: 18 residues. CDR1 and CDR2 from the germline V gene are SGHTA and FQGTGA. This CDR3 is CASSLMGPGQGVTNEQFF. The CDR3 bases are TGTGCCAGCAGCTTAATGGGGCCGGGACAGGGGGTGACCAATGAGCAGTTCTTC.

This chain uses TRBV6-5 with TRBJ2-2, with 7 bases matching TRBD2. V trimming: 0 bases; J trimming: 0 bases; junction bases outside the gene matches: 1. Germline-derived CDR1 and CDR2 are MNHEY and SVGAGI. The CDR3 is 16 residues long. Here the CDR3 reads CASSYSLASNTGELFF. In DNA form, the CDR3 reads TGTGCCAGCAGTTACTCACTAGCGTCGAACACCGGGGAGCTGTTTTTT.